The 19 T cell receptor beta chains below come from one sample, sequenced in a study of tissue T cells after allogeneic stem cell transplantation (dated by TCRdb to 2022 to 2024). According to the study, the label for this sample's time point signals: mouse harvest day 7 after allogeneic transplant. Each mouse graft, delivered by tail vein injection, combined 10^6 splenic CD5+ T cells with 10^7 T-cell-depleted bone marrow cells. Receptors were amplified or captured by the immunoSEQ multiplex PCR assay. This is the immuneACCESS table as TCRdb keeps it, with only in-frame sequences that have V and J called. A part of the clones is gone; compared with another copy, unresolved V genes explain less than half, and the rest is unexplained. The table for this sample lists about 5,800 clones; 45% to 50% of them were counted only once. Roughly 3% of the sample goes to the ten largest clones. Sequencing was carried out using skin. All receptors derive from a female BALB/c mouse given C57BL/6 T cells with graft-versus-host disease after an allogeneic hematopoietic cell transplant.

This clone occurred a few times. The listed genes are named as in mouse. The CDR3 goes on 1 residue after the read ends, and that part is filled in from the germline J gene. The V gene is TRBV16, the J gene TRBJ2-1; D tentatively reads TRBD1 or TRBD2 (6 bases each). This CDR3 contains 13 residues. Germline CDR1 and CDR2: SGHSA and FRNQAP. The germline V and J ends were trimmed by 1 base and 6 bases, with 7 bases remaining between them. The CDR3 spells CASSLGGLAEQFF. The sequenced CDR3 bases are TGTGCAAGCAGCTTAGGGGGGCTTGCTGAGCAGTTC. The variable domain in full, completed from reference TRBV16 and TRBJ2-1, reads NAGVIQTPRHKVTGKGQEATLWCEPISGHSAVFWYRQTIVQGLEFLTYFRNQAPIDDSGMPKERFSAQMPNQSHSTLKIQSTQPQDSAVYLCASSLGGLAEQFFGPGTRLTVL.

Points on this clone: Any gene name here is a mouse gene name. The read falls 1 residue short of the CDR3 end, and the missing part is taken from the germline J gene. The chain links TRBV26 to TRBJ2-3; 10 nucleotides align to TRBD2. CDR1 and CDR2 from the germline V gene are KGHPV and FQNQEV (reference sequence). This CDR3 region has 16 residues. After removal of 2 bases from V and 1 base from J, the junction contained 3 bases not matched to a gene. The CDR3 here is CASSLLGGRGAETLYF. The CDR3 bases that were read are TGTGCCAGCAGTCTGCTGGGGGGGCGCGGTGCAGAAACGCTGTAT.

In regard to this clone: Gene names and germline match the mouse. CDR3 loop: CASSLGLGDQDTQYF. The CDR3 DNA, read in part, is TGTGCCAGCAGTCTGGGACTGGGGGACCAAGACACCCAGTAC. The chain carries TRBV26 and TRBJ2-5; 10 bases line up with TRBD2. The sequence runs out 1 residue before the end of the CDR3; the remainder is reconstructed from the germline J gene. CDR3 length: 15 residues. J was trimmed by 1 base and V by 2 bases; bases with no gene match: 0. Germline values: CDR1 KGHPV, CDR2 FQNQEV (reference sequence).

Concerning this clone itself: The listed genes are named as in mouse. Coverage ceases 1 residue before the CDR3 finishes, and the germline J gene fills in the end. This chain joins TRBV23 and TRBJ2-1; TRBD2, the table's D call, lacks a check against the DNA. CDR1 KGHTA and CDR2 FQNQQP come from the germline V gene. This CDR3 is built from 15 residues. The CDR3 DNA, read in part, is TGCTCCAGCAGTCAATATACTGGGGGCTATGCTGAGCAGTTC. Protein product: CSSSQYTGGYAEQF. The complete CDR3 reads CSSSQYTGGYAEQFF.

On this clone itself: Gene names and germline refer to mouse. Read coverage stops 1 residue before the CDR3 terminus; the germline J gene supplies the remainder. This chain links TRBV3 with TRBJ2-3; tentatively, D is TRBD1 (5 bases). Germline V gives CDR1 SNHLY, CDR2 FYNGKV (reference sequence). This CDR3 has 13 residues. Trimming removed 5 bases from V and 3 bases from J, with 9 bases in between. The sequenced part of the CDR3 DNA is TGTGCCAGCAGCCCTTCAGGGGCAGAAACGCTGTAT. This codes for CASSPSGAETLY. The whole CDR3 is CASSPSGAETLYF. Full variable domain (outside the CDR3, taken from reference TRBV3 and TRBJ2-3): GPKVLQIPSHQIIDMGQMVTLNCDPVSNHLYFYWYKQILGQQMEFLVNFYNGKVMEKSKLFKDQFSVERPDGSYFTLKIQPTALEDSAVYFCASSPSGAETLYFGSGTRLTVL.

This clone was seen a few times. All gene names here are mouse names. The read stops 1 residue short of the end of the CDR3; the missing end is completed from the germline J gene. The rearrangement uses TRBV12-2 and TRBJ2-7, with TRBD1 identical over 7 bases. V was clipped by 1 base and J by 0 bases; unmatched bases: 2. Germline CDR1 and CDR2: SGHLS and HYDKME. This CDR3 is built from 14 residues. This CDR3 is CASSLQGSSYEQYF. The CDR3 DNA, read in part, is TGTGCCAGCTCTCTACAGGGGTCCTCCTATGAACAGTAC. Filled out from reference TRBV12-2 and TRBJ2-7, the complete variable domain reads NSGVVQSPRYIIKGKGERSILKCIPISGHLSVAWYQQTQGQELKFFIQHYDKMERDKGNLPSRFSVQQFDDYHSEMNMSALELEDSAVYFCASSLQGSSYEQYFGPGTRLTVL.

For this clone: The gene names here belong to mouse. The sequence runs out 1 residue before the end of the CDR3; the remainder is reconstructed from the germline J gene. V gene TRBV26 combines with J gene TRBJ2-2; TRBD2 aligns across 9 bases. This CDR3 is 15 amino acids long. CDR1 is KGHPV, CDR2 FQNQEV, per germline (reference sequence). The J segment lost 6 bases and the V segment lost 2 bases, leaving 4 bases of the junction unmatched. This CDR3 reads CASSLETGGPGQLYF. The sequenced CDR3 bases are TGTGCCAGCAGTCTGGAGACTGGGGGCCCCGGGCAGCTCTAC.

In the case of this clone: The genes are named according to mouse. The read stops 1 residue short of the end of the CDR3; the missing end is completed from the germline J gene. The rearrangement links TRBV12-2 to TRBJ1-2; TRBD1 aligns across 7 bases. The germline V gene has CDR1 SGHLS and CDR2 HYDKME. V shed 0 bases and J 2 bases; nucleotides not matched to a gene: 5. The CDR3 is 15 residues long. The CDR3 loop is CASSLVGGWNSDYTF. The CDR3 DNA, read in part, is TGTGCCAGCTCTCTCGTAGGGGGCTGGAACTCCGACTACACC.

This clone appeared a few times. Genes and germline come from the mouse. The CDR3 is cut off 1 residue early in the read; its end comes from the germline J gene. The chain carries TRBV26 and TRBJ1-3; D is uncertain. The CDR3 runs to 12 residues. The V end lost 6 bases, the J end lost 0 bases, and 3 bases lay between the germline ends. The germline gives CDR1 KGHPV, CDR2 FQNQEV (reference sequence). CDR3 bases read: TGTGCCAGCAGGCGTTCTGGAAATACGCTCTAT. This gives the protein CASRRSGNTLY. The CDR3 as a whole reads CASRRSGNTLYF.

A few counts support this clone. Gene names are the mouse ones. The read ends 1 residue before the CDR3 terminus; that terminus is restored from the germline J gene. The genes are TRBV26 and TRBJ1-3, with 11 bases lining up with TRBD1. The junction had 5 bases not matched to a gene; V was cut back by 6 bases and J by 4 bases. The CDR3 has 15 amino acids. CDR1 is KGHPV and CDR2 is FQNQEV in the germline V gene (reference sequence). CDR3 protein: CASSRTGGAGNTLYF. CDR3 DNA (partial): TGTGCCAGCAGCCGGACAGGGGGCGCAGGAAATACGCTCTAT. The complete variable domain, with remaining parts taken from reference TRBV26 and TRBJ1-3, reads NSKVIQTPRYLVKGQGQKAKMRCIPEKGHPVVFWYQQNKNNEFKFLINFQNQEVLQQIDMTEKRFSAECPSNSPCSLEIQSSEAGDSALYLCASSRTGGAGNTLYFGEGSRLIVV.

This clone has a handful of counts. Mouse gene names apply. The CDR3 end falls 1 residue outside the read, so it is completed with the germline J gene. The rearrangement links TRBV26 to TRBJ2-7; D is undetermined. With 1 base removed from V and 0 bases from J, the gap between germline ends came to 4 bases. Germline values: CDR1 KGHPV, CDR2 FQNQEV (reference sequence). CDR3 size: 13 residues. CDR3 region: CASSLFSSYEQYF. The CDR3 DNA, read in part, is TGTGCCAGCAGTCTGTTCAGCTCCTATGAACAGTAC.

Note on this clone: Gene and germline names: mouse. The CDR3 DNA, read in part, is TGTGGTGCTCCAAGGACAAACACAGAAGTCTTC. This sequence encodes CGAPRTNTEVF. The entire CDR3 sequence reads CGAPRTNTEVFF. V usage is TRBV20 and J usage is TRBJ1-1, with D unresolved. The CDR3 end falls 1 residue outside the read, so it is completed with the germline J gene. V shed 5 bases and J shed 0 bases, with 7 bases lying between them. Germline V gene data show CDR1 as GFQATS and CDR2 as STVNSAI. The CDR3 runs to 12 residues. Complete variable domain (other parts from reference TRBV20 and TRBJ1-1): GALVYQYPRRTICKSGTSMRMECQAVGFQATSVAWYRQSPQKTFELIALSTVNSAIKYEQNFTQEKFPISHPNLSFSSMTVLNAYLEDRGLYLCGAPRTNTEVFFGKGTRLTVV.

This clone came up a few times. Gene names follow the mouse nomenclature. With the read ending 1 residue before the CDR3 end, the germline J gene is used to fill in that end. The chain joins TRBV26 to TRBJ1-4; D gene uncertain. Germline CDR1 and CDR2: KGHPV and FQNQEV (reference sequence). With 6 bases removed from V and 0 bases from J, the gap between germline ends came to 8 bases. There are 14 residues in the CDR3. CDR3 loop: CASRRQFSNERLFF. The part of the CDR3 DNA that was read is TGTGCCAGCAGACGACAATTTTCCAACGAAAGATTATTT.

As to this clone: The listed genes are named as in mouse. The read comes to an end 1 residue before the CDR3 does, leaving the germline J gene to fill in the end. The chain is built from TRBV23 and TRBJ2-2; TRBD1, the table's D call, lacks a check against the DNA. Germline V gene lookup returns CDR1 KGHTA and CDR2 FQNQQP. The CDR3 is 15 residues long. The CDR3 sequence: CSSSQEGAGTGQLYF. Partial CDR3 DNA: TGCTCCAGCAGTCAAGAGGGGGCGGGCACCGGGCAGCTCTAC.

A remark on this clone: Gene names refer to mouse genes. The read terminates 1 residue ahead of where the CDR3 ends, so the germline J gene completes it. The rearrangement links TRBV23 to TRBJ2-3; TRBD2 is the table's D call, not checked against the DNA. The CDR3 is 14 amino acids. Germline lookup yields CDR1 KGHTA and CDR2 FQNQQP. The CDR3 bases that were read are TGCTCCAGCAGTCAACTGGGGGGAGAAGAAACGCTGTAT. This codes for CSSSQLGGEETLY. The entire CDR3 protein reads CSSSQLGGEETLYF.

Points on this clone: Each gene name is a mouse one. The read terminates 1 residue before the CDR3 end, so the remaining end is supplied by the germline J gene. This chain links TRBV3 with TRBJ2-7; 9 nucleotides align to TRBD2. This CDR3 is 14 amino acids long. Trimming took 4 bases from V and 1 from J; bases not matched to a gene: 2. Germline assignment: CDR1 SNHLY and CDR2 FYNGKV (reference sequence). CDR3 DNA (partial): TGTGCCAGCAGCTGGGACTGGGAGTCCTATGAACAGTAC. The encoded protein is CASSWDWESYEQY. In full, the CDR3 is CASSWDWESYEQYF.

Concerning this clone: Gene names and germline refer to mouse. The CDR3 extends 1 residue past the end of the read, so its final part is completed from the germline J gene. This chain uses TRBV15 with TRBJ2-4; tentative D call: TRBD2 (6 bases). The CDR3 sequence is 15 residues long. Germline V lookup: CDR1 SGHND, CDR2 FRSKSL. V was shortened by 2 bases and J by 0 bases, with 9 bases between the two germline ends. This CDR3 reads CASSLSGGSQNTLYF. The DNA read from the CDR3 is TGTGCCAGCAGTTTAAGTGGGGGTAGTCAAAACACCTTGTAC.

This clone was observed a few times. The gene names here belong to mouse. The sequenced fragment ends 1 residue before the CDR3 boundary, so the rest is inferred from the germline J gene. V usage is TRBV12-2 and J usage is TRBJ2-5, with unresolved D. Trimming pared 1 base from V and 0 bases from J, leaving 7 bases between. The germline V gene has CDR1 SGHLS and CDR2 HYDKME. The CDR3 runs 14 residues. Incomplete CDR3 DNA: TGTGCCAGCTCTCTGACATTTAACCAAGACACCCAGTAC. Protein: CASSLTFNQDTQY. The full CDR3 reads CASSLTFNQDTQYF.

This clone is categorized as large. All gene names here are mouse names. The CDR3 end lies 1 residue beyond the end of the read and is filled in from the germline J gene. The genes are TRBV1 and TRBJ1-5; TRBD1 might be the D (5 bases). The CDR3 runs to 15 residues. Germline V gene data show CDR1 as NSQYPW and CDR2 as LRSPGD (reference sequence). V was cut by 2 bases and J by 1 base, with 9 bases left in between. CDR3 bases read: TGCACCTGCAGTGCACTCAGGGACAACAACCAGGCTCCGCTT. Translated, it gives CTCSALRDNNQAPL. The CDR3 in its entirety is CTCSALRDNNQAPLF.